A single TCR beta chain is shown here with its context. There are many counts of this clonotype. The specificity of this receptor is unknown. The input lacks base qualities; no much larger clone sits a single base away. CDR3 length: 14 amino acids, cysteine to phenylalanine. Only the CDR3 DNA is retained, 42 bases long and in frame from the first base. V loses 5 bases, J loses 2 bases, and the germline ends lie 12 bases apart. CDR1 and CDR2 (SEHNR, FQNEAQ) derive from the germline V gene (reference sequence). The sample belongs to a study of neurological immune-mediated disorders (dated by TCRdb to about 2019). Some background on the complete study: The study compared peripheral blood TCR-beta repertoires of HTLV-I-associated myelopathy (HAM/TSP) patients, multiple sclerosis patients and healthy controls using UMI-based sequencing. Longitudinal samples, technical triplicates and paired sorted CD4+ and CD8+ T-cell subsets, alongside PBMC samples, were included among the roughly 100 TCR-beta libraries. The cohort was made up of some 70 subjects, consisting of around 15 HAM/TSP patients, some 34 multiple sclerosis patients and around 20 healthy controls. Findings and caveats that apply to the study as a whole: TCR clonal expansion was highest in HAM/TSP patients and lowest in MS patients, with MS patients falling below even healthy controls. No identical CDR3 amino acid sequences were shared among expanded clones across subjects, suggesting private TCR-beta repertoires in all groups.

cDNA was synthesized by template-switch 5'RACE using a primer carrying a 10-nucleotide random unique molecular identifier by which each TCR transcript was tagged. Every sequencing run covered 15-18 subjects and yielded more than 170 million TCR-beta sequences. The RNeasy kit was used for extraction of total RNA. TCR-beta VDJ regions were amplified with primers for the TCR constant region and the 5'RACE anchor, using the KAPA Real-time Library Amplification kit. A first PCR added sample indexes and Illumina adaptors, after which a second PCR increased the library yield. After Ampure bead purification, the TCR product of roughly 650 bp was size-selected on a 2% E-gel SizeSelection system. Library quality was checked on a Bioanalyzer, concentration was measured with Qubit, and libraries were quantified with the Kapa Library Quantification kit before pooling. An Illumina HiSeq 2500 was used to sequence the libraries paired-end at 2 x 150 bp. To increase sequence diversity, roughly 25-31% phiX was spiked into each library pool. The paper's data handling went like this. Quality-filtered reads were processed with the UMI-based MiGEC pipeline, and over 75% of raw TCR sequences were removed by the MiGEC pipeline during error correction. IMGT germline references were used for alignment of VDJ genes, and clonotypes were defined by a unique CDR3 amino acid sequence together with V-J genes. VDJtools evaluated clonal expansion, Shannon diversity and CDR3 relatedness (CalcPairwiseDistances, ClusterSamples); CLCbio workbench built phylogenetic trees. A clone was classed as expanded if it had 8 or more unique UMIs, a cutoff based on coefficient-of-variation modelling across technical triplicates. The public reads were reprocessed in TCRdb via fastp at Q25 and MiXCR, keeping in-frame beta chains. Merged by CDR3 protein, the rows form single entries marked with the most common genes and DNA. TCRdb's processing, not the authors', yielded these V and J calls. The sample table contains more than 15,000 distinct CDR3 sequences; only one count was recorded for around 15% of them. The top ten clonotypes cover 12% to 15% of the sample.

For unsorted PBMC libraries, 2 million PBMCs were used after storage in RNAlater at -80 degrees C until RNA extraction. Peripheral blood underwent Ficoll-Hypaque density gradient centrifugation to isolate PBMCs, which were then cryopreserved in liquid nitrogen. The sample consisted of PBMCs. The clonotype was recovered from a man aged 55 to 70 with HTLV-1-associated myelopathy (HAM/TSP). The chain is assembled from TRBV7-9 and TRBJ1-1; too little of a D gene remains to name it. The CDR3 protein is CASSTLRDNTEAFF. The sequence in DNA is TGTGCCAGCAGCACGTTGAGAGATAACACTGAAGCTTTCTTT.